One sample yielded the 13 T cell receptor beta chains listed below, sequenced in a study of cytomegalovirus exposure and HLA in healthy donors. Primers for the PCR totalled 60 Vbeta and 13 Jbeta. Some clones are missing from TCRdb's copy, which holds only in-frame ones; the method was immunoSEQ multiplex PCR. The table includes roughly 100,000 clones, around 80% detected once. Sequenced sample: PBMCs. Receptors were obtained from a male donor in good health and CMV-seronegative.

The rearrangement links TRBV5-1 to TRBJ2-1, with D maybe TRBD2 (6 bases). The V end was cut by 0 bases, the J end by 15 bases, with 16 bases between. The CDR3 totals 13 residues. Germline loops: CDR1 SGHRS, CDR2 YFSETQ. CDR3 in amino acids: CASSLGGLASRFF. CDR3 sequence (DNA): TGCGCCAGCAGCTTGGGAGGGCTAGCGTCGCGGTTCTTC.

DNA for the CDR3: TGCGCCAGTACAACAGGGACTGGGGCCAACGTCCTGACTTTC. The encoded protein is CASTTGTGANVLTF. J is TRBJ2-6 and V is TRBV5-1; maybe TRBD1 (6 bases). V gave up 8 bases and J gave up 2 bases, with 11 bases separating them. Per germline, CDR1 SGHRS and CDR2 YFSETQ. The CDR3 is made up of 14 amino acids.

CDR3: CAISEGGGDTEAFF. The CDR3 DNA reads TGTGCCATCAGTGAGGGAGGCGGGGACACTGAAGCTTTCTTT. The genes are TRBV10-3 and TRBJ1-1; D call uncertain. The CDR3 runs to 14 residues. Trimming removed 2 bases at V and 3 bases at J, with 10 bases between. The germline V gene has CDR1 ENHRY and CDR2 SYGVKD.

The genes are TRBV19 and TRBJ2-7; D is possibly TRBD2 (6 bases). The germline V and J ends were trimmed by 6 bases and 1 base, with 19 bases remaining between them. Germline CDR1 LNHDA, CDR2 SQIVND (reference sequence). This CDR3 is 16 amino acids long. As DNA, the CDR3 is TGTGCCAGTAGCCACCACAATAGACGGGGGTCCTACGAGCAGTACTTC. Encoded protein: CASSHHNRRGSYEQYF.

The chain joins TRBV28 to TRBJ2-2; the match to TRBD2 covers 10 bases. V was clipped by 6 bases and J by 9 bases; unmatched bases: 10. Germline loops: CDR1 MDHEN, CDR2 SYDVKM. This CDR3 is built from 15 residues. The CDR3, as DNA: TGTGCCAGCAGCGTAATAGCGGGAGGTCTCCGGGAGCTGTTTTTT. Protein product: CASSVIAGGLRELFF.

J is TRBJ1-5 and V is TRBV7-9; 8 positions agree with TRBD1. With V trimmed by 1 base and J by 3 bases, 5 bases remained unmatched. This CDR3 contains 16 residues. The germline gives CDR1 SEHNR, CDR2 FQNEAQ (reference sequence). CDR3 in DNA: TGTGCCAGCAGCTTAGGACAGGGGCGCGACAATCAGCCCCAGCATTTT. This sequence encodes CASSLGQGRDNQPQHF.

V is TRBV6-1 and J is TRBJ2-1; TRBD2 matches 8 bases. The CDR3 covers 16 residues. CDR1 MNHNS and CDR2 SASEGT come from the germline V gene. The J segment lost 0 bases and the V segment lost 2 bases, leaving 3 bases of the junction unmatched. CDR3 DNA sequence: TGTGCCAGCAGTGAACGAAGCGGGGGCTCCTACAATGAGCAGTTCTTC. Encoded protein: CASSERSGGSYNEQFF.

The genes are TRBV30 and TRBJ2-1; 7 nucleotides agree with TRBD1. This CDR3 spans 12 amino acids. J was trimmed by 3 bases and V by 7 bases; bases with no gene match: 3. The V gene's germline CDR1 is GTSNPN and CDR2 SVGIG (reference sequence). The CDR3, as DNA: TGTGCCTCTTGGGACAGCTACAATGAGCAGTTCTTC. Amino acids: CASWDSYNEQFF.

The chain is built from TRBV21-1 and TRBJ2-1; TRBD1 reflects the table's D call only, with no check against the DNA. TRBV21-1 constitutes a pseudogene. CDR3 length: 16 residues. The CDR3 is CASSHQKCCSYNEQFF. DNA of the CDR3: TGTGCCAGCAGCCACCAGAAGTGTTGCTCCTACAATGAGCAGTTCTTC.

This clone has only one observation. The V call is TRBV30, the J call TRBJ1-6, with D hard to call. V was shortened by 0 bases and J by 13 bases, with 10 bases between the two germline ends. The CDR3 is 12 residues long. Per germline, CDR1 GTSNPN and CDR2 SVGIG (reference sequence). CDR3 sequence: CAWSVNRAPLHF. The CDR3 region has the DNA TGTGCCTGGAGTGTAAATCGCGCCCCCCTCCACTTT.

The chain combines TRBV5-1 with TRBJ1-2, with D perhaps TRBD1 (5 bases). The CDR3 length is 15 residues. The V end was cut by 0 bases, the J end by 8 bases, with 17 bases between. Germline-derived CDR1 and CDR2 are SGHRS and YFSETQ. DNA for the CDR3: TGCGCCAGCAGCTTGGACCCTGGGGCCCCTTTGGGCTACACCTTC. It specifies CASSLDPGAPLGYTF.

The chain joins TRBV19 to TRBJ1-5; D is unclear. CDR1 is LNHDA, CDR2 SQIVND, per germline (reference sequence). This CDR3 contains 15 residues. Trimming shortened V by 3 bases and J by 0 bases, and 9 bases separated the two germline ends. The CDR3 sequence: CASSISDYSNQPQHF. The CDR3 nucleotides read TGTGCCAGTAGTATTTCAGATTATAGCAATCAGCCCCAGCATTTT.

The chain employs TRBV11-1 and TRBJ2-1; 7 bases align to TRBD2. The CDR3 has 16 amino acids. Germline lookup yields CDR1 SGHAT and CDR2 FQDESV (reference sequence). V dropped 3 bases and J dropped 4; count of bases not matched to a gene: 9. The chain's CDR3 is CASSLGGSMFYNEQFF. CDR3 nucleotide sequence: TGTGCCAGCAGCTTGGGCGGGAGTATGTTTTACAATGAGCAGTTCTTC.